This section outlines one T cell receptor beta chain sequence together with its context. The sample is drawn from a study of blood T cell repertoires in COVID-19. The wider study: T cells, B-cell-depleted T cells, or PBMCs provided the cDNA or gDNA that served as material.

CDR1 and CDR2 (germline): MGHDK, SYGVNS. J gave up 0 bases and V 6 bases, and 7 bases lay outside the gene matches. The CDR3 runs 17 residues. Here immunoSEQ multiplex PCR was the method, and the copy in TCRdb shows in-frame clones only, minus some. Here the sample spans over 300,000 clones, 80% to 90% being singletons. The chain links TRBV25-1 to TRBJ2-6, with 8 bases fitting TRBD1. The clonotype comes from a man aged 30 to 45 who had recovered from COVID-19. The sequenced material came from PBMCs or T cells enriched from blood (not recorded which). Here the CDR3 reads CASSGTGALSGANVLTF. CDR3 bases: TGTGCCAGCAGCGGGACAGGAGCCCTCTCTGGGGCCAACGTCCTGACTTTC.